A single sample is the source of the 10 T cell receptor beta chains below, sequenced in a study of T cell repertoires in cytomegalovirus infection. These TCRs are of unknown antigen specificity. TCRdb itself ran the reads through MiXCR, one entry per CDR3 protein. Altogether around 750,000 distinct CDR3 sequences are present, roughly 33% being singletons, with the ten largest covering around 12%. This specimen consisted of cultured CD8+ T cells from PBMCs, obtained from culture after CMV antigen stimulation. These receptors all come from a human donor in good health (CMV status not recorded). Some clones in this sample may be carry-over from other donors' samples.

CDR3 amino acids: CASSPRDGNTIYF. CDR3 in DNA: TGTGCCAGCAGCCCTCGGGACGGAAACACCATATATTTT. This chain links TRBV7-6 with TRBJ1-3, with D possibly matching TRBD1 (5 bases). The CDR3 contains 13 residues. Trimming cost V 5 bases and J 4 bases, with 9 bases left between them. CDR1 is SGHVS and CDR2 is FNYEAQ in the germline V gene.

This clonotype turned up a few times. In DNA, the CDR3 is TGTGCCAGCAGTTATCTTGAGGGCCGCGAGCAGTACTTC. Its protein product is CASSYLEGREQYF. V usage is TRBV6-2 or TRBV6-3 and J usage is TRBJ2-7, with D possibly being TRBD2 (5 bases). The CDR3 totals 13 residues. The V gene lost 3 bases and the J gene lost 6 bases, with 12 bases spanning the gap. Germline V gene lookup returns CDR1 MNHEY and CDR2 SVGEGT.

This chain links TRBV12-3 or TRBV12-4 with TRBJ2-4; 7 positions match TRBD1. This CDR3 contains 14 residues. The V segment lost 5 bases and the J segment 9 bases; nucleotides outside the gene matches: 10. The CDR3 DNA reads TGTGCCAGCAGTCTCTCAGGGGGTGAGATCATTCAGTACTTC. Translating it yields CASSLSGGEIIQYF.

This clonotype was counted a few times. The genes are TRBV2 and TRBJ1-6; D is uncertain. V shed 7 bases and J shed 4 bases, with 11 bases lying between them. Germline CDR1 reads SNHLY; CDR2 reads FYNNEI. CDR3 length: 14 residues. CDR3 bases: TGTGCCAGCACTCCAACAGCGTATAATTCACCCCTCCACTTT. Translated, it gives CASTPTAYNSPLHF.

V usage is TRBV7-3 and J usage is TRBJ2-7; D may be TRBD1 (5 bases). Trimming shortened V by 2 bases and J by 7 bases, and 18 bases separated the two germline ends. Per germline, CDR1 SGHTA and CDR2 FQGTGA. This CDR3 has 15 residues. CDR3 nucleotide sequence: TGTGCCAGCAGCTTAGGTCGAAACGGACAAAGGGAGCAGTACTTC. This codes for CASSLGRNGQREQYF. Combining the CDR3 with reference TRBV7-3 and TRBJ2-7 gives the whole variable domain GAGVSQTPSNKVTEKGKYVELRCDPISGHTALYWYRQSLGQGPEFLIYFQGTGAADDSGLPNDRFFAVRPEGSVSTLKIQRTERGDSAVYLCASSLGRNGQREQYFGPGTRLTVT.

The J gene is TRBJ2-7, the V gene TRBV11-2, with D perhaps TRBD2 (6 bases). V was pared by 5 bases and J by 0 bases, with 14 bases between. Germline CDR1 and CDR2: SGHAT and FQNNGV. This CDR3 comprises 15 residues. The CDR3 reads CASSPSLASSYEQYF. The DNA of the CDR3 is TGTGCCAGCAGCCCAAGCCTAGCGAGCTCCTACGAGCAGTACTTC.

The rearrangement links TRBV28 to TRBJ1-5; D is possibly TRBD1 (6 bases). V was cut by 7 bases and J by 0 bases, with 19 bases left in between. This CDR3 region has 17 residues. The germline gives CDR1 MDHEN, CDR2 SYDVKM. The chain's CDR3 is CASTPQGLRGSNQPQHF. DNA for the CDR3: TGTGCCAGCACCCCACAGGGACTGAGGGGTAGCAATCAGCCCCAGCATTTT.

The sample holds one count of this clonotype. The chain links TRBV25-1 to TRBJ2-2; D assignment may be TRBD1 or TRBD2 (5 bases each). Trimming shortened V by 0 bases and J by 2 bases, and 16 bases separated the two germline ends. The V gene's germline CDR1 is MGHDK and CDR2 SYGVNS. The length of the CDR3 is 18 residues. This CDR3 is CASSEYFKGDRNTGELFF. In nucleotides, the CDR3 is TGTGCCAGCAGTGAATACTTCAAAGGGGACCGAAACACCGGGGAGCTGTTTTTT.

This clonotype was seen repeatedly, ten times or more. This chain connects TRBV7-2 to TRBJ2-7; D might be TRBD2 (6 bases). V was shortened by 5 bases and J by 2 bases, with 10 bases between the two germline ends. CDR3 length: 13 amino acids. Per the germline V gene, CDR1 is SGHTA and CDR2 is FQGNSA. DNA of the CDR3: TGTGCCAGCAGCCACGGGGGACCCTACGAGCAGTACGTC. This translates into CASSHGGPYEQYV.

This clonotype was found a few times. This chain links TRBV4-1 with TRBJ2-3; TRBD1 matches at 8 bases. From germline, CDR1 is MGHRA and CDR2 YSYEKL. The J segment lost 4 bases and the V segment lost 2 bases, leaving 8 bases of the junction unmatched. CDR3 length equals 16 residues. This chain's CDR3 is CASSQQTGEGPDTQYF. CDR3 coding DNA: TGCGCCAGCAGCCAACAGACAGGGGAAGGTCCAGATACGCAGTATTTT.